The next 12 T cell receptor beta chains were all read from a single sample in a study of T-cell memory formation after mild COVID-19. TCRdb reprocessed the 5' RACE reads with MiXCR, giving one entry per CDR3 protein. The sample lists about 300,000 distinct CDR3 sequences; around 19% were seen once. Sequencing was done on a sample of PBMCs or a T cell subset sorted from them (not recorded which). The source of these receptors is a man between 18 and 29 years old who had mild COVID-19 (a few samples of this study predate the infection). Cell type and time point are not known.

The J gene is TRBJ1-1, the V gene TRBV5-1; no firm D call. This CDR3 region has 11 residues. The germline V and J ends were trimmed by 0 bases and 9 bases, with 6 bases remaining between them. Germline V CDR1 and CDR2: SGHRS, YFSETQ. This CDR3 is CASSLGYQAFF. The DNA for the CDR3 is TGCGCCAGCAGCTTGGGATACCAAGCTTTCTTT.

The V gene is TRBV6-2 or TRBV6-3, the J gene TRBJ1-6, with D tentatively TRBD1 (5 bases). Germline V lookup: CDR1 MNHEY, CDR2 SVGEGT. CDR3 length equals 12 residues. V shed 8 bases and J shed 8 bases, with 10 bases lying between them. The CDR3 is CASGRGYSPLHF. Here the CDR3 DNA reads TGTGCCAGCGGCCGGGGGTATTCACCCCTCCACTTT.

This clonotype has a handful of counts. The rearrangement links TRBV12-3 or TRBV12-4 to TRBJ1-2; no clear D gene. Trimming took 2 bases from V and 4 from J, leaving 11 bases between them. CDR3 length: 14 residues. The CDR3 sequence is CASSLISGSYGYTF. In nucleotides, the CDR3 is TGTGCCAGCAGTTTAATCTCGGGAAGCTATGGCTACACCTTC.

This clonotype was seen many times. V usage is TRBV14 and J usage is TRBJ1-4; the D gene is possibly TRBD1 (5 bases). Germline lookup yields CDR1 SGHDN and CDR2 FVKESK. V was clipped by 3 bases and J by 7 bases, with 12 bases between them. The CDR3 is 14 amino acids. The chain's CDR3 is CASSQDTSREKLFF. CDR3 DNA sequence: TGTGCCAGCAGCCAGGACACATCGCGTGAAAAACTGTTTTTT.

This clonotype was recorded once. The chain employs TRBV4-1 and TRBJ1-2; D is ambiguous. This CDR3 is built from 15 residues. Trimming removed 3 bases at V and 8 bases at J, with 19 bases between. Germline V gives CDR1 MGHRA, CDR2 YSYEKL. The CDR3 protein is CASSHPVGNKRGYTF. For the CDR3, the DNA is TGCGCCAGCAGCCACCCTGTGGGAAATAAGAGGGGCTACACCTTC.

The V gene is TRBV7-9, the J gene TRBJ2-1; D call uncertain. The length of the CDR3 is 13 residues. The germline CDR1 and CDR2 sequences are SEHNR and FQNEAQ (reference sequence). V dropped 1 base and J dropped 9 bases, with 10 bases sitting between them. This CDR3 reads CASSLDLSTEQFF. CDR3 DNA sequence: TGTGCCAGCAGCTTAGATCTGTCTACTGAGCAGTTCTTC.

The chain is built from TRBV11-2 and TRBJ2-5; 11 bases are shared with TRBD2. Germline CDR1 and CDR2: SGHAT and FQNNGV. The ends lost 5 bases at V and 1 base at J; junction bases unmatched: 6. The CDR3 runs 16 residues. In DNA, the CDR3 is TGTGCCAGCAGCCCTTTAGCGGGGGGGCCCCAAGAGACCCAGTACTTC. Translating it yields CASSPLAGGPQETQYF.

The V gene is TRBV30, the J gene TRBJ2-1; no firm D call. Trimming removed 5 bases from V and 8 bases from J, with 10 bases in between. Germline V lookup: CDR1 GTSNPN, CDR2 SVGIG (reference sequence). The CDR3 is made up of 11 amino acids. CDR3 in amino acids: CAWAWSHEQFF. CDR3 coding DNA: TGTGCCTGGGCCTGGAGCCATGAGCAGTTCTTC.

This clonotype was picked up a small number of times. The chain links TRBV15 to TRBJ2-2, with TRBD1 matching 8 bases. The germline V gene has CDR1 LNHNV and CDR2 YYDKDF (reference sequence). V trimming: 3 bases; J trimming: 7 bases; junction bases outside the gene matches: 1. This CDR3 comprises 13 residues. CDR3 sequence: CATSRDRVGELFF. The CDR3 coding sequence is TGTGCCACCAGCAGGGACAGGGTCGGGGAGCTGTTTTTT.

The chain combines TRBV3-1 with TRBJ1-5; the D is unclear. Germline values: CDR1 LGHDT, CDR2 YNNKEL (reference sequence). V shed 1 base and J shed 7 bases, with 8 bases lying between them. The CDR3 is 13 amino acids. DNA for the CDR3: TGTGCCAGCAGCCAAGGGCTAAGGCAGCCCCAGCATTTT. Its protein is CASSQGLRQPQHF.

This clonotype was seen only a few times. CDR3 loop: CASSVDGGGYGYTF. The CDR3, as DNA: TGTGCCAGCAGCGTAGATGGAGGAGGTTATGGCTACACCTTC. The chain joins TRBV9 to TRBJ1-2; unclear D gene. V was trimmed by 0 bases and J by 5 bases, leaving 11 bases between them. The germline gives CDR1 SGDLS, CDR2 YYNGEE. This CDR3 is 14 amino acids long.

The chain has TRBV5-1 and TRBJ1-6; perhaps TRBD1 as D (5 bases). This CDR3 has 15 amino acids. V dropped 0 bases and J dropped 8 bases, with 12 bases sitting between them. The germline V gene encodes CDR1 SGHRS and CDR2 YFSETQ. The CDR3 region is CASSLVGGGDSPLHF. The CDR3 coding sequence is TGCGCCAGCAGCTTGGTCGGCGGGGGAGATTCACCCCTCCACTTT.